This T cell receptor (beta chain) was recovered during a study of early T cells in non-severe SARS-CoV-2 infection. The wider study: Chains stayed unpaired after sequencing of bulk RNA from unsorted whole blood.

Germline V gene lookup returns CDR1 ENHRY and CDR2 SYGVKD. Trimming left V 8 bases short and J 7 bases short, with 15 bases between. The CDR3 contains 12 residues. Individually, cDNA molecules had unique molecular identifiers attached to them. Each CDR3 protein is one row after TCRdb ran MiXCR on the 5' RACE reads. The table has under 95,000 distinct CDR3 sequences, about 16% seen once; the top ten hold around 6%. The V gene is TRBV10-3, the J gene TRBJ2-7; D remains ambiguous. The sequencing sample was made of whole blood. The receptor was isolated from an adult who was a healthcare worker with PCR-confirmed SARS-CoV-2 infection or an uninfected control (not recorded which). For the CDR3, the DNA is TGTGCCATCTCCCCCCAGCTTCGGGAGCAGTACTTC. Translating it yields CAISPQLREQYF.